This is a list of T cell receptor beta chains from one sample in a study of OX40 agonist ivuxolimab in advanced cancers. Profiling relied on immunoSEQ multiplex PCR, and the TCRdb table lists in-frame clones only, not all of them. Among almost 70,000 clones, roughly nine tenths were seen once, and the ten largest hold 4%. The specimen comprised CD4+ or CD8+ T cells sorted from blood, sampled in a trial of the OX40 agonist ivuxolimab. The receptors come from an adult with an advanced solid tumor such as melanoma, head and neck, liver or kidney cancer. Both conserved end residues are part of each CDR3. D genes are given only for firm matches. Some rows have no size entry. The others give once, few or many, or a class for an expanded clone.

cdr3_aa: CASSLDLLAAPGGSYNEQFF
cdr3_nt: TGTGCCAGCAGCTTAGATTTACTAGCGGCACCCGGAGGCTCCTACAATGAGCAGTTCTTC
clone_size: -
j_call: TRBJ2-1
d_call: TRBD2
v_call: TRBV11-3

cdr3_aa: CASSRTGASGGYEQYF
cdr3_nt: TGTGCCAGCAGCCGGACCGGGGCGAGCGGAGGCTACGAGCAGTACTTC
clone_size: -
j_call: TRBJ2-7
d_call: -
v_call: TRBV7-2

cdr3_aa: CASSLGGGRTSYEQYF
cdr3_nt: TGTGCCAGCAGCCTGGGGGGCGGGAGGACCTCCTACGAGCAGTACTTC
clone_size: -
j_call: TRBJ2-7
d_call: TRBD2
v_call: TRBV7-2

cdr3_aa: CASSFGTSVYNEQFF
cdr3_nt: TGTGCCAGCAGCTTCGGGACTAGCGTTTACAATGAGCAGTTCTTC
clone_size: -
j_call: TRBJ2-1
d_call: TRBD2
v_call: TRBV11-2

cdr3_aa: CASSDSLAGANEQFF
cdr3_nt: TGTGCCAGCAGTGACTCTCTAGCGGGAGCCAATGAGCAGTTCTTC
clone_size: -
j_call: TRBJ2-1
d_call: TRBD2
v_call: TRBV2

cdr3_aa: CASSFWGQGYTGELFF
cdr3_nt: TGTGCCAGCAGCTTTTGGGGACAGGGTTACACCGGGGAGCTGTTTTTT
clone_size: -
j_call: TRBJ2-2
d_call: TRBD1
v_call: TRBV5-4

cdr3_aa: CALDRDGQPQHF
cdr3_nt: TGTGCCCTTGACAGGGACGGCCAGCCCCAGCATTTT
clone_size: -
j_call: TRBJ1-5
d_call: TRBD1
v_call: TRBV30

cdr3_aa: CASRGAGGVEQYF
cdr3_nt: TGTGCCAGCAGGGGGGCGGGAGGAGTCGAGCAGTACTTC
clone_size: -
j_call: TRBJ2-7
d_call: TRBD2
v_call: TRBV28

cdr3_aa: CASSRRLVGQTDTQYF
cdr3_nt: TGTGCCAGCAGCCGCCGACTAGTAGGTCAGACAGATACGCAGTATTTT
clone_size: -
j_call: TRBJ2-3
d_call: -
v_call: TRBV27

cdr3_aa: CASSYTSPNYEQYF
cdr3_nt: TGTGCCAGCAGTTACACTAGCCCCAACTACGAGCAGTACTTC
clone_size: once
j_call: TRBJ2-7
d_call: -
v_call: TRBV6-6

cdr3_aa: CASRASGLLGGEQYF
cdr3_nt: TGTGCCAGTAGGGCTAGCGGGCTTCTGGGTGGTGAGCAGTACTTC
clone_size: -
j_call: TRBJ2-7
d_call: TRBD2
v_call: TRBV19

cdr3_aa: CASSLSQTAGYEQYF
cdr3_nt: TGCGCCAGCAGCCTCAGTCAGACTGCGGGGTACGAGCAGTACTTC
clone_size: -
j_call: TRBJ2-7
d_call: -
v_call: TRBV5-1

cdr3_aa: CASSLDQQGANYGYTF
cdr3_nt: TGTGCCAGCAGCTTAGACCAACAGGGGGCGAACTATGGCTACACCTTC
clone_size: -
j_call: TRBJ1-2
d_call: TRBD1
v_call: TRBV7-9

cdr3_aa: CASSSTGEGTEAFF
cdr3_nt: TGCGCCAGCAGTTCGACAGGGGAAGGTACTGAAGCTTTCTTT
clone_size: few
j_call: TRBJ1-1
d_call: TRBD1
v_call: TRBV5-1

cdr3_aa: CASSSGLAGFYNEQFF
cdr3_nt: TGTGCCAGTAGTTCAGGACTAGCGGGATTTTACAATGAGCAGTTCTTC
clone_size: -
j_call: TRBJ2-1
d_call: TRBD2
v_call: TRBV19

cdr3_aa: CASSSPGAGRPNTIYF
cdr3_nt: TGTGCCAGCAGTTCCCCCGGGGCAGGGCGTCCAAACACCATATATTTT
clone_size: -
j_call: TRBJ1-3
d_call: -
v_call: TRBV11-2

cdr3_aa: CASSLRSDGNQPQHF
cdr3_nt: TGTGCCAGCAGCTTAAGGTCGGACGGGAATCAGCCCCAGCATTTT
clone_size: -
j_call: TRBJ1-5
d_call: -
v_call: TRBV11-2

cdr3_aa: CAPFLAPREQYF
cdr3_nt: TGTGCCCCCTTCTTGGCTCCCCGTGAGCAGTACTTC
clone_size: -
j_call: TRBJ2-7
d_call: -
v_call: TRBV7-3

cdr3_aa: CASSVGRGAGGETQYF
cdr3_nt: TGTGCCAGCAGCGTAGGGCGAGGAGCGGGAGGTGAGACCCAGTACTTC
clone_size: -
j_call: TRBJ2-5
d_call: TRBD2
v_call: TRBV9

cdr3_aa: CASSQGTEAYEQYF
cdr3_nt: TGCGCCAGCAGCCAAGGGACCGAGGCCTACGAGCAGTACTTC
clone_size: -
j_call: TRBJ2-7
d_call: -
v_call: TRBV4-1

cdr3_aa: CSVGGELDYGYTF
cdr3_nt: TGCAGCGTTGGGGGGGAGCTAGACTATGGCTACACCTTC
clone_size: -
j_call: TRBJ1-2
d_call: -
v_call: TRBV29-1

cdr3_aa: CASSGRNYGYTF
cdr3_nt: TGTGCCAGCAGCGGACGGAACTATGGCTACACCTTC
clone_size: few
j_call: TRBJ1-2
d_call: -
v_call: TRBV6-5

cdr3_aa: CASSTLAGVRNEQYF
cdr3_nt: TGTGCCAGCAGTACCTTAGCGGGAGTACGGAACGAGCAGTACTTC
clone_size: -
j_call: TRBJ2-7
d_call: TRBD2
v_call: TRBV28

cdr3_aa: CARSLARDREESNTGELFF
cdr3_nt: TGTGCCAGAAGCTTGGCACGGGACAGGGAAGAGTCGAACACCGGGGAGCTGTTTTTT
clone_size: -
j_call: TRBJ2-2
d_call: TRBD1
v_call: TRBV5-3

cdr3_aa: CAWSPGQGAGQPQHF
cdr3_nt: TGTGCCTGGAGTCCGGGACAGGGGGCAGGTCAGCCCCAGCATTTT
clone_size: -
j_call: TRBJ1-5
d_call: TRBD1
v_call: TRBV30

cdr3_aa: CASSPRDSQQPQHF
cdr3_nt: TGTGCCAGCTCACCGAGGGACAGTCAACAGCCCCAGCATTTT
clone_size: -
j_call: TRBJ1-5
d_call: TRBD1
v_call: TRBV18

cdr3_aa: CASSLVPREDTEAFF
cdr3_nt: TGCGCCAGCAGCTTGGTACCCAGAGAGGACACTGAAGCTTTCTTT
clone_size: -
j_call: TRBJ1-1
d_call: -
v_call: TRBV5-1

cdr3_aa: CASSYRGSGQGYEQYF
cdr3_nt: TGTGCCAGCAGTTACCGAGGGTCGGGACAGGGTTACGAGCAGTACTTC
clone_size: -
j_call: TRBJ2-7
d_call: TRBD1
v_call: TRBV6-5

cdr3_aa: CASSEESNQPQHF
cdr3_nt: TGTGCCAGCAGTGAAGAATCCAATCAGCCCCAGCATTTT
clone_size: -
j_call: TRBJ1-5
d_call: -
v_call: TRBV2

cdr3_aa: CASSLQPVVTQPQHF
cdr3_nt: TGTGCCAGTAGTCTCCAACCTGTGGTCACTCAGCCCCAGCATTTT
clone_size: once
j_call: TRBJ1-5
d_call: -
v_call: TRBV19

cdr3_aa: CASRNPGLGNEQFF
cdr3_nt: TGTGCCAGCAGGAATCCGGGACTGGGAAATGAGCAGTTCTTC
clone_size: -
j_call: TRBJ2-1
d_call: -
v_call: TRBV5-4

cdr3_aa: CASSPGTASYEQYF
cdr3_nt: TGTGCCAGCTCACCCGGGACGGCCTCCTACGAGCAGTACTTC
clone_size: -
j_call: TRBJ2-7
d_call: -
v_call: TRBV18

cdr3_aa: CASSLDVGTYEQYF
cdr3_nt: TGTGCCAGCAGTTTGGATGTGGGTACCTACGAGCAGTACTTC
clone_size: -
j_call: TRBJ2-7
d_call: -
v_call: TRBV28

cdr3_aa: CASSQTERTGAGEKLFF
cdr3_nt: TGCGCCAGCAGCCAGACTGAACGGACAGGGGCAGGTGAAAAACTGTTTTTT
clone_size: -
j_call: TRBJ1-4
d_call: TRBD1
v_call: TRBV4-1

cdr3_aa: CASSSGGPAGDLEQFF
cdr3_nt: TGTGCCAGCAGCTCCGGAGGCCCAGCGGGAGATCTTGAGCAGTTCTTC
clone_size: -
j_call: TRBJ2-1
d_call: TRBD2
v_call: TRBV7-3

cdr3_aa: CASSPPPGTDTQYF
cdr3_nt: TGTGCCAGCAGCCCACCTCCAGGCACAGATACGCAGTATTTT
clone_size: once
j_call: TRBJ2-3
d_call: -
v_call: TRBV7-2

cdr3_aa: CASSPRLGPYEQYF
cdr3_nt: TGTGCCAGCAGCCCTCGTTTAGGGCCCTACGAGCAGTACTTC
clone_size: -
j_call: TRBJ2-7
d_call: -
v_call: TRBV27

cdr3_aa: CASSEDRGDTEAFF
cdr3_nt: TGTGCCAGCAGTGAAGATAGGGGGGACACTGAAGCTTTCTTT
clone_size: -
j_call: TRBJ1-1
d_call: -
v_call: TRBV6-1

cdr3_aa: CASSQDLRGMQHF
cdr3_nt: TGTGCCAGCAGCCAAGATCTACGGGGAATGCAGCATTTT
clone_size: -
j_call: TRBJ1-5
d_call: -
v_call: TRBV4-2

cdr3_aa: CASSGTSYNEQFF
cdr3_nt: TGTGCCAGCAGTGGGACTAGCTACAATGAGCAGTTCTTC
clone_size: -
j_call: TRBJ2-1
d_call: TRBD2
v_call: TRBV6-5

cdr3_aa: CASSSATGTEKLFF
cdr3_nt: TGTGCCAGTAGTTCCGCGACAGGGACCGAAAAACTGTTTTTT
clone_size: -
j_call: TRBJ1-4
d_call: TRBD1
v_call: TRBV19

cdr3_aa: CATARIRNEQFF
cdr3_nt: TGTGCCACCGCTAGAATAAGGAATGAGCAGTTCTTC
clone_size: -
j_call: TRBJ2-1
d_call: -
v_call: TRBV15

cdr3_aa: CASSEGGHSGNTIYF
cdr3_nt: TGTGCCAGCAGTGAAGGGGGTCACTCTGGAAACACCATATATTTT
clone_size: -
j_call: TRBJ1-3
d_call: -
v_call: TRBV28

cdr3_aa: CAISESNRNTEAFF
cdr3_nt: TGTGCCATCAGTGAGTCGAACAGGAACACTGAAGCTTTCTTT
clone_size: once
j_call: TRBJ1-1
d_call: -
v_call: TRBV10-3